The present T cell receptor (beta chain) was sequenced within a study of siplizumab effects on memory and regulatory T cells. Study-wide points: Naive versus memory phenotype went unassigned for roughly 75-96% of proliferating CD4+ or CD8+ clones.

Remarks on this clone: The antigen is undetermined.

In the mixed lymphocyte reaction, cells were cocultured for 5 to 6 days at 37°C. Assay: immunoSEQ multiplex PCR; the TCRdb copy retains only in-frame clones and omits some. The table records 13,000 or so clones, roughly 43% of them present only once. Germline-derived CDR1 and CDR2 are LNHDA and SQIVND (reference sequence). This CDR3 has 12 residues. Trimming removed 5 bases at V and 4 bases at J, with 6 bases between. The sequencing input was CFSE-low (dividing) CD8+ T cells sorted from an allogeneic mixed lymphocyte reaction. This chain connects TRBV19 to TRBJ2-1, with a possible D match to TRBD2 (6 bases). The TCR comes from a human donor in good health; the cells came from an allogeneic mixed lymphocyte reaction. CDR3 region: CASSGGYNEQFF. CDR3 DNA sequence: TGTGCCAGTAGTGGGGGGTACAATGAGCAGTTCTTC.